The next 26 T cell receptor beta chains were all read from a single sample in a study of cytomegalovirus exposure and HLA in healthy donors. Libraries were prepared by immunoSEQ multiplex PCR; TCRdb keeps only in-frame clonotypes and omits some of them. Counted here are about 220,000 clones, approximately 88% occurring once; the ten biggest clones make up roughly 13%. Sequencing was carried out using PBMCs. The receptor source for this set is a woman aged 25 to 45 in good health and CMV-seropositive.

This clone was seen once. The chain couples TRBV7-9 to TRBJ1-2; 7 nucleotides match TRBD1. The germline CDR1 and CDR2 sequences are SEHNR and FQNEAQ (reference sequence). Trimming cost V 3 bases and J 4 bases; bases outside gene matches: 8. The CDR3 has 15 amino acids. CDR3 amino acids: CASSLAGTDVYGYTF. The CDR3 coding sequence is TGTGCCAGCAGCTTGGCCGGGACAGACGTCTATGGCTACACCTTC.

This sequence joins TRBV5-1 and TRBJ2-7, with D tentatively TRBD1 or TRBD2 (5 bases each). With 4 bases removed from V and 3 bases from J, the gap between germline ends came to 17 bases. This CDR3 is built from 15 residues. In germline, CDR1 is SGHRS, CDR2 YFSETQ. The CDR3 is CASSKGESSLYEQYF. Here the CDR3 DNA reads TGCGCCAGCAGCAAAGGGGAGTCTTCGCTCTACGAGCAGTACTTC.

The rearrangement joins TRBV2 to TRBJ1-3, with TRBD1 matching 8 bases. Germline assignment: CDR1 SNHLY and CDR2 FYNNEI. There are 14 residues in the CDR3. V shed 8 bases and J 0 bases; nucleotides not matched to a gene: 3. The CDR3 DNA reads TGTGCCAGCTACGGACAGGGCTCTGGAAACACCATATATTTT. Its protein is CASYGQGSGNTIYF.

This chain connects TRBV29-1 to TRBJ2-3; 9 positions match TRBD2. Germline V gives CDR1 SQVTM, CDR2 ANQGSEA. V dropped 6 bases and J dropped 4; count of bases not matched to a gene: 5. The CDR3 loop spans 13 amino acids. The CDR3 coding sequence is TGCAGCGTAGCGGGAGGTTCGGCAGATACGCAGTATTTT. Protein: CSVAGGSADTQYF.

The DNA of the CDR3 is TGTGCCTGTTATAGTTGGTCCGGGACAGGCTCTAATGAAAAACTGTTTTTT. Translation gives CACYSWSGTGSNEKLFF. The chain couples TRBV30 to TRBJ1-4, with 8 bases lining up with TRBD1. CDR3 length: 17 amino acids. Losses at the gene ends were 6 bases for V and 3 bases for J; bases not matched to a gene: 15. From germline, CDR1 is GTSNPN and CDR2 SVGIG (reference sequence). Drawing the rest from reference TRBV30 and TRBJ1-4, the complete variable domain is SQTIHQWPATLVQPVGSPLSLECTVEGTSNPNLYWYRQAAGRGLQLLFYSVGIGQISSEVPQNLSASRPQDRQFILSSKKLLLSDSGFYLCACYSWSGTGSNEKLFFGSGTQLSVL.

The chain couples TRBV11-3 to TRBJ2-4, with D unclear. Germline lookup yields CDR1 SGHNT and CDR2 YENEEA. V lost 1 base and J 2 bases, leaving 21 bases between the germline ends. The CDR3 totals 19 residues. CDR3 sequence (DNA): TGTGCCAGCAGCTTAGTCCCTCTTAGAGTCCAAATGTCCAAAAACATTCAGTACTTC. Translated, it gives CASSLVPLRVQMSKNIQYF.

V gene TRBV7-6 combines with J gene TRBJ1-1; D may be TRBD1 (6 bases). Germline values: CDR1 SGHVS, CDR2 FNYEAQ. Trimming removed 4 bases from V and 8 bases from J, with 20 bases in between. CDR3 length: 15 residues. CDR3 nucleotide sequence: TGTGCCAGCAGCTCCCGGGGGCGTGCTCCCCTAGAAGCTTTCTTT. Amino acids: CASSSRGRAPLEAFF.

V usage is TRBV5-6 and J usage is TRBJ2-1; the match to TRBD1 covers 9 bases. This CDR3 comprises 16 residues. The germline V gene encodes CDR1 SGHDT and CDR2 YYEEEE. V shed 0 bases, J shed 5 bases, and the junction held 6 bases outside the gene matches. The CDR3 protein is CASSLAFRTGDNEQFF. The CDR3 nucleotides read TGTGCCAGCAGCTTGGCTTTTCGGACAGGGGACAATGAGCAGTTCTTC.

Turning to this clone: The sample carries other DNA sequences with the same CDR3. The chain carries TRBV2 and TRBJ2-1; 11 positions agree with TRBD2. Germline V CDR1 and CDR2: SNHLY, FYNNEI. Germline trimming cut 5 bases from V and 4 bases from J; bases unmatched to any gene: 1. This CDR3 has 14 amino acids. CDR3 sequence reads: CASSRLAGYNEQFF. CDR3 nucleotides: TGTGCCAGCAGTCGACTAGCGGGGTACAATGAGCAGTTCTTC. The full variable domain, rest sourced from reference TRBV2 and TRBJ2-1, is EPEVTQTPSHQVTQMGQEVILRCVPISNHLYFYWYRQILGQKVEFLVSFYNNEISEKSEIFDDQFSVERPDGSNFTLKIRSTKLEDSAMYFCASSRLAGYNEQFFGPGTRLTVL.

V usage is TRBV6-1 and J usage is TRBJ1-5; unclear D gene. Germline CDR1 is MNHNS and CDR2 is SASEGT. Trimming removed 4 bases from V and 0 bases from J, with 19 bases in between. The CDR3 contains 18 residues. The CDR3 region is CASSVFLTQSGSNQPQHF. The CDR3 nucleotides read TGTGCCAGCAGTGTGTTCCTCACTCAGTCGGGTAGCAATCAGCCCCAGCATTTT.

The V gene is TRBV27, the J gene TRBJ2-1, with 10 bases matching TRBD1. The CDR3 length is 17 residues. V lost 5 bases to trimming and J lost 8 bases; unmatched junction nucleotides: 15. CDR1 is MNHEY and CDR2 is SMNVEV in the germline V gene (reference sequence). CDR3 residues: CASSQRQGALIFDEQFF. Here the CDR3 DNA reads TGTGCCAGCAGTCAACGACAGGGGGCGTTGATTTTCGATGAGCAGTTCTTC.

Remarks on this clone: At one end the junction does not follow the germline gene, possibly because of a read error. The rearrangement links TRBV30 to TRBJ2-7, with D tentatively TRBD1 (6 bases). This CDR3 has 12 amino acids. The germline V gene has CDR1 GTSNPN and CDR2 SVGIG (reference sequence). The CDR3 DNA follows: TGTGCCTGGAGTGTAAACATCGGGACAAGGACGTTC. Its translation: CAWSVNIGTRTF.

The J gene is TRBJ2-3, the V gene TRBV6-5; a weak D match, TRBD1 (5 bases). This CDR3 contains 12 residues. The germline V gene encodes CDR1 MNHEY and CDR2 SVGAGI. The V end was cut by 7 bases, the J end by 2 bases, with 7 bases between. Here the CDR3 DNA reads TGTGCCAGCAAAGGGGACACAGATACGCAGTATTTT. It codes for CASKGDTDTQYF.

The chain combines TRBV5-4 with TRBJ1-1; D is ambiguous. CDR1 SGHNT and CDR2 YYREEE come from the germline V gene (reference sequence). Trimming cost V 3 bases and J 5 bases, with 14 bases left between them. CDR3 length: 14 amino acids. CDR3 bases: TGTGCCAGCAGCTCTTGGACCGGAGGGACTGAAGCTTTCTTT. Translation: CASSSWTGGTEAFF.

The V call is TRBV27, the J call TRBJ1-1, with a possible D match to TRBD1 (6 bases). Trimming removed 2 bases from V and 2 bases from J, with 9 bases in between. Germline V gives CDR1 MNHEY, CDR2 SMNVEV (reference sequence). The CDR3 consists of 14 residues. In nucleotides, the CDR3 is TGTGCCAGCAGTTTAAGCAGGGGAAACACTGAAGCTTTCTTT. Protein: CASSLSRGNTEAFF.

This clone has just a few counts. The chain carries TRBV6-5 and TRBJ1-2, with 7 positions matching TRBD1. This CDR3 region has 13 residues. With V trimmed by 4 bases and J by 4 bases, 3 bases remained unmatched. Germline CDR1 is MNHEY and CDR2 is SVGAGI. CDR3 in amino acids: CASSSRDSYGYTF. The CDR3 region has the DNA TGTGCCAGCAGTTCCCGGGACAGCTATGGCTACACCTTC.

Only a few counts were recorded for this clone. CDR3 sequence reads: CASSPGQGYEQYF. The CDR3 region has the DNA TGTGCCAGCAGCCCAGGACAGGGCTACGAGCAGTACTTC. This sequence joins TRBV7-3 and TRBJ2-7; 8 bases line up with TRBD1. The germline V gene has CDR1 SGHTA and CDR2 FQGTGA. The CDR3 has 13 amino acids. Trimming took 5 bases from V and 3 from J; bases not matched to a gene: 3.

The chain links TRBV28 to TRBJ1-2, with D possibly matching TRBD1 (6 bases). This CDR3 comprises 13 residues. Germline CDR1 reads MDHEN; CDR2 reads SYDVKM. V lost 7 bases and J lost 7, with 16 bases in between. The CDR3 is CASIKWGARGYTF. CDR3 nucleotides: TGTGCCAGCATCAAGTGGGGGGCGCGTGGCTACACCTTC.

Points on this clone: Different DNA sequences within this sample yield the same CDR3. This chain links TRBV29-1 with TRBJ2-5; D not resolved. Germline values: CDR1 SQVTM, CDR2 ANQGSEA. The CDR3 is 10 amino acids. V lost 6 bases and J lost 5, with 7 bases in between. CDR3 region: CSVGWETQYF. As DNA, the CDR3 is TGCAGCGTCGGGTGGGAGACCCAGTACTTC.

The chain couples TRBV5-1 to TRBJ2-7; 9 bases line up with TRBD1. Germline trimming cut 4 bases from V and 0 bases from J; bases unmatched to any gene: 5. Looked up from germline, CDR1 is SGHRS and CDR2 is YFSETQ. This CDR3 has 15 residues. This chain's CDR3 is CASSPGTGISYEQYF. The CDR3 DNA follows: TGCGCCAGCAGCCCGGGGACAGGGATCTCCTACGAGCAGTACTTC.

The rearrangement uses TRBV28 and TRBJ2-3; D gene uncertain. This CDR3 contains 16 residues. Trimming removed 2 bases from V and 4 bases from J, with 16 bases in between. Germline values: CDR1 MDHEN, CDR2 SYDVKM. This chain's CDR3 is CASSLDQAGGADTQYF. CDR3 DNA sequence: TGTGCCAGCAGTTTAGATCAGGCCGGTGGCGCAGATACGCAGTATTTT.

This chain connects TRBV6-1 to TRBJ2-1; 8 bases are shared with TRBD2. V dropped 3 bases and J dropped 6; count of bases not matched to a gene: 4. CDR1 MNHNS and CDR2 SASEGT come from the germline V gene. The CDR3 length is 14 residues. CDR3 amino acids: CASSDPGTSNEQFF. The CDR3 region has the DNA TGTGCCAGCAGTGACCCCGGGACTAGCAATGAGCAGTTCTTC.

Here the CDR3 DNA reads TGCAGCGTTGAACAAACTGGACAGGGGTCCTACGAGCAGTACTTC. Translated, it gives CSVEQTGQGSYEQYF. The J gene is TRBJ2-7, the V gene TRBV29-1, with 9 bases lining up with TRBD1. Losses at the gene ends were 2 bases for V and 1 base for J; bases not matched to a gene: 6. In germline, CDR1 is SQVTM, CDR2 ANQGSEA. There are 15 residues in the CDR3.

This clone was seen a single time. As DNA, the CDR3 is TGTGCCAGCAGTAACCAGGACGGAATAACCTACGAGCAGTACTTC. Its protein product is CASSNQDGITYEQYF. The chain employs TRBV6-1 and TRBJ2-7, with no clear D. The ends were cut back, 5 bases at V and 2 bases at J, with 16 bases in the middle. The CDR3 runs to 15 residues. Germline V gives CDR1 MNHNS, CDR2 SASEGT.

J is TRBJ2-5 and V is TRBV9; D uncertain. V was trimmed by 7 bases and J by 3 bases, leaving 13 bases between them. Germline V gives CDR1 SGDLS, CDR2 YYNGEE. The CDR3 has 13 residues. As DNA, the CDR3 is TGTGCCAGCTCCCGTGACGTTGAAGAGACCCAGTACTTC. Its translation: CASSRDVEETQYF.

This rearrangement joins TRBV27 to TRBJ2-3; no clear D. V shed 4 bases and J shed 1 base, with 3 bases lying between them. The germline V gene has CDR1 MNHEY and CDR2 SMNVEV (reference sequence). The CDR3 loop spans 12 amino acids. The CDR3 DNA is TGTGCCAGCAGTTCCCGCACAGATACGCAGTATTTT. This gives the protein CASSSRTDTQYF.